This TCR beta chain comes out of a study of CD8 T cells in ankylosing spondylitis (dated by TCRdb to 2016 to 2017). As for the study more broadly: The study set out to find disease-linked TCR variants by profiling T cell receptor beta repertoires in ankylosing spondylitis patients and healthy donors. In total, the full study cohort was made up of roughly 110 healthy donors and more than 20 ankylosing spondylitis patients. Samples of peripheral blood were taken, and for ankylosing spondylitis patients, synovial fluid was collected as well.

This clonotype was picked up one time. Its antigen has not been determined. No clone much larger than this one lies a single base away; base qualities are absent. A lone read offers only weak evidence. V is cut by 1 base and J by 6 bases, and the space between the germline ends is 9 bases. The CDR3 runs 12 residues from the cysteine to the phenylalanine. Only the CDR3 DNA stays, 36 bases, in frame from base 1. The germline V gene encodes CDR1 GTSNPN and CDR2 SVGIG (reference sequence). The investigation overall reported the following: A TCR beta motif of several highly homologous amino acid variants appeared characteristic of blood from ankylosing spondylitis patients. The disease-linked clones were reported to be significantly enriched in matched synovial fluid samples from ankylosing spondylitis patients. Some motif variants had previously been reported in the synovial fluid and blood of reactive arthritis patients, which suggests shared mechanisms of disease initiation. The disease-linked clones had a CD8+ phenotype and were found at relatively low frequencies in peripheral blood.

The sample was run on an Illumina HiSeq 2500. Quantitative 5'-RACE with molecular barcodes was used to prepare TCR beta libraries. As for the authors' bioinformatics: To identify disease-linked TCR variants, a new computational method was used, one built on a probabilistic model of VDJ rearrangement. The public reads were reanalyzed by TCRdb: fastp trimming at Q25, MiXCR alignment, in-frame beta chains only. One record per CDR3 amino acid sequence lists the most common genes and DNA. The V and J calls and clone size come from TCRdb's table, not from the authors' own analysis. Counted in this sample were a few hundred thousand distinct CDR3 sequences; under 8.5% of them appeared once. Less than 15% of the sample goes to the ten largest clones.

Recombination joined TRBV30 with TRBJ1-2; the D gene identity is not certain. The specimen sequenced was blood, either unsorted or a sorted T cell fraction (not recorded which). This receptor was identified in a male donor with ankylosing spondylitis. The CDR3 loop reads CAWSGGGDGYTF. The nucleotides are TGTGCCTGGAGTGGTGGAGGTGATGGCTACACCTTC. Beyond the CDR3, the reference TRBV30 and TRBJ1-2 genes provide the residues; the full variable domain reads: SQTIHQWPATLVQPVGSPLSLECTVEGTSNPNLYWYRQAAGRGLQLLFYSVGIGQISSEVPQNLSASRPQDRQFILSSKKLLLSDSGFYLCAWSGGGDGYTFGSGTRLTVV.